One and the same sample provided the 10 T cell receptor beta chains below, sequenced in a study of shared clonotypes between healthy human individuals. CD8 cells regarded as naive lacked CD45RO, were positively chosen for CCR7, and omitted terminally differentiated effector memory CD45RA+ cells. Clones were sequenced by immunoSEQ multiplex PCR, and TCRdb holds only the in-frame ones, with some missing. The sample holds approximately 650,000 clones, nearly 97% seen once. What was sequenced was naive CD8+ T cells sorted from blood. The receptor source for this set is a woman in her thirties in good health.

The CDR3 bases are TGTGCCAGTAGTCCGTCGTCAGAGGAGTATGGCTACACCTTC. As protein: CASSPSSEEYGYTF. The chain carries TRBV19 and TRBJ1-2; D uncertain. CDR1 is LNHDA and CDR2 is SQIVND in the germline V gene (reference sequence). This CDR3 is built from 14 residues. V was shortened by 5 bases and J by 5 bases, with 15 bases between the two germline ends.

The chain recombines TRBV28 with TRBJ2-7; unclear D gene. Germline CDR1 is MDHEN and CDR2 is SYDVKM. This CDR3 comprises 13 residues. V gave up 5 bases and J gave up 4 bases, with 12 bases separating them. CDR3 protein: CASSNTDAYEQYF. The CDR3 nucleotides read TGTGCCAGCAGTAACACGGACGCTTACGAGCAGTACTTC.

The chain recombines TRBV7-6 with TRBJ1-2; TRBD1 might be the D (6 bases). This CDR3 is built from 16 residues. The V gene lost 1 base and the J gene lost 8 bases, with 20 bases spanning the gap. Germline V gene sequence: CDR1 SGHVS, CDR2 FNYEAQ. CDR3 sequence (DNA): TGTGCCAGCAGCTTAGGTGGGGGCGTTGGCCCCGGGGGCTACACCTTC. This gives the protein CASSLGGGVGPGGYTF.

The chain couples TRBV13 to TRBJ2-7, with 8 bases fitting TRBD1. The CDR3 extends over 13 amino acids. Trimming removed 5 bases from V and 6 bases from J; junction bases left unmatched: 6. CDR1 is PRHDT and CDR2 is FYEKMQ in the germline V gene (reference sequence). CDR3 sequence reads: CASSPDRGVEQYF. In DNA form, the CDR3 reads TGTGCCAGCAGCCCCGACAGGGGCGTCGAGCAGTACTTC.

The chain is built from TRBV9 and TRBJ2-2; D is possibly TRBD1 (6 bases). The CDR3 extends over 15 amino acids. The germline V gene encodes CDR1 SGDLS and CDR2 YYNGEE. Trimming removed 0 bases at V and 0 bases at J, with 6 bases between. The CDR3 loop reads CASSVDRANTGELFF. As DNA, the CDR3 is TGTGCCAGCAGCGTAGACAGGGCGAACACCGGGGAGCTGTTTTTT.

The chain carries TRBV7-9 and TRBJ2-7, with D perhaps given as TRBD1 or TRBD2 (6 bases each). This CDR3 has 18 residues. V was pared by 5 bases and J by 4 bases, with 27 bases between. Germline loops: CDR1 SEHNR, CDR2 FQNEAQ (reference sequence). CDR3 nucleotide sequence: TGTGCCAGCAGCGGACCCACGGGAGCAGGGGCGAGGTCGTACGAGCAGTACTTC. Encoded protein: CASSGPTGAGARSYEQYF.

The genes are TRBV19 and TRBJ1-1; D is unclear. The V end was cut by 4 bases, the J end by 2 bases, with 11 bases between. Germline CDR1 is LNHDA and CDR2 is SQIVND (reference sequence). The CDR3 has 14 amino acids. The CDR3 DNA sequence: TGTGCCAGTAGTACGCCAGTGCCCAACACTGAAGCTTTCTTT. It specifies CASSTPVPNTEAFF.

V usage is TRBV27 and J usage is TRBJ2-2; D tentatively reads TRBD1 or TRBD2 (5 bases each). The CDR3 has 16 residues. V lost 4 bases, J lost 7 bases, and 19 bases lay in between. Germline CDR1 is MNHEY and CDR2 is SMNVEV (reference sequence). The CDR3 DNA follows: TGTGCCAGCAGTTCCCCCGCTGGGGGTCTGGGCGGGGAGCTGTTTTTT. Protein: CASSSPAGGLGGELFF.

This clone was recorded once. V usage is TRBV19 and J usage is TRBJ1-1; 7 nucleotides align to TRBD1. CDR1 is LNHDA and CDR2 is SQIVND in the germline V gene (reference sequence). The CDR3 runs 16 residues. V was pared by 3 bases and J by 1 base, with 8 bases of the junction left unmatched. CDR3 nucleotides: TGTGCCAGTAGTATTGACAGGGACGATGAGAACACTGAAGCTTTCTTT. This translates into CASSIDRDDENTEAFF.

The genes are TRBV27 and TRBJ2-7; D gene ambiguous. The CDR3 extends over 14 amino acids. V was clipped by 5 bases and J by 0 bases, with 11 bases between them. Germline lookup yields CDR1 MNHEY and CDR2 SMNVEV (reference sequence). Here the CDR3 reads CASSPRRSSYEQYF. CDR3 coding DNA: TGTGCCAGCAGTCCCCGACGGAGCTCCTACGAGCAGTACTTC.